This T cell receptor beta chain was sequenced in a study of cytomegalovirus exposure and HLA in healthy donors (dated 2017 in TCRdb). Some background on the complete study: According to an earlier analysis of several hundred of the donors, about 179 million T cells yielded 117 million unique TCR beta sequences and 250 to 350 Gb of sequence data. Roughly 300 gigabases of sequencing data and tens of millions of unique TCR sequences made up an early release that covered several hundred HLA-typed donors. Of the 350 to 400 genotyped donors, approximately 82% fell in the genetic ancestry cluster associated with self-reported Caucasian donors. The study was designed to test whether signatures of past pathogen exposure could be identified by cataloging public T cell receptors. The study used immunosequencing to profile the T cell repertoires of approximately 630 subjects and linked those repertoires to cytomegalovirus serostatus. Besides the first cohort of roughly 660 subjects, a separate validation cohort made up of 120 different subjects was used. To predict cytomegalovirus infection status, the study combined high-throughput TCR immunosequencing, statistical association of individual TCRs with disease status, and machine learning. A later analysis re-examined previously published TCR beta repertoires from more than 650 donors and added high-resolution HLA genotyping to investigate patterns of TCR occurrence. The later analysis used no new phenotypic data to find candidate immune exposures, relying instead on TCR beta sequences and their occurrence across donors. An earlier analysis of roughly 580 of the donors used high-throughput TCR beta sequencing to judge whether each TCR beta V gene segment behaved as functional or pseudogenic. Alongside the repertoire data, information on donor age, sex, ethnicity and CMV serostatus was compiled. A later genetic analysis took genome-wide SNP genotypes for 398 of the 666 donors and used that subset as a discovery cohort. Every repertoire in the discovery cohort had been generated on one and the same sequencing platform. HLA typing covered class I and class II loci at four-digit resolution. Typing coverage differed by locus: A, B, C, DRB1 and DQB1 were typed in about 620-640 donors, DQA1 in approximately 520, DPA1 in approximately 610, and DPB1 in 450 to 480. A few DR-DQ haplotypes were treated as single units for association and clustering because of strong linkage in the cohort. Across about 370 genotyped donors of the cohort, an average of about 240,000 unique TCR beta nucleotide sequences per donor were sequenced, and 15% to 20% of those sequences were non-productive. Study-wide findings and limitations: The classifier was reported to diagnose cytomegalovirus status with high specificity and sensitivity in both the original and validation cohorts. Most CMV-associated TCR beta chains appeared to be HLA-restricted in a later analysis, and the HLA associations seemed to be driven largely by CMV exposure. The study listed 150 to 200 TCR beta chains as associated with cytomegalovirus. Correlated functional status among segregating V segments might reflect linkage disequilibrium, but an unknown experimental factor could not be ruled out. An association between a missense DCLRE1C variant and V-gene and J-gene trimming of TCR beta chains was found in a later genetic analysis and replicated in an independent cohort. The 87-base-pair reads could not distinguish some IMGT-functional V segments, including TRBV6-2 and TRBV6-3, so those segments were excluded. Roughly uniform sequencing depth across donors was assumed in presence/absence analyses, although this assumption may not hold. In a later analysis, some 18,000 TCR beta sequences were associated with specific HLA alleles at a false discovery rate of 0.05. A few of the identified cytomegalovirus-associated TCR beta chains were confirmed in vitro to be specific for cytomegalovirus antigens. A later genetic analysis reported fewer N-insertions in productive TCRs among donors in an Asian-associated ancestry cluster than the roughly 720-donor mean. A later analysis reported that several top co-occurrence clusters appeared linked to parvovirus B19, influenza, CMV and Epstein-Barr virus. The only immune exposure information available for the cohort was CMV serostatus. The authors suggested that the approach could potentially be generalized to other disease states and immunological phenotypes. Strong co-occurrence of HLA alleles, especially DR and DQ, made assigning TCR associations to individual alleles difficult. While some public TCRs were present in many individuals, most TCR sequences turned up only very rarely across donors. Broadly in line with IMGT annotations, most TCR beta V segments showed up in productive rearrangements about 87% or about 30% of the time in an earlier analysis of several hundred of the donors. Compared with equally common non-associated chains, HLA-associated TCR beta chains in a later analysis were more clonally expanded and had lower generation probabilities. The sequencing pipeline was judged likely to have produced a cluster of highly shared sequence variants as a technical artifact. In a later analysis, TCR association rates were found to vary across HLA loci, with the most associated TCRs seen for DRB1 alleles and the fewest for HLA-C alleles. In this cohort, only TCR beta chains were sequenced, and detectable features were limited by the absence of alpha or paired-chain data. Because some donors lacked HLA typing at each locus, the association tests relied only on the typed subset. The earlier analysis of approximately 540 of the donors excluded 15 to 20 rarely observed V segments, including chromosome 9 orphons, because counts were too low. A further reported finding was that TCR beta sequences accurately predicted the HLA-A and HLA-B alleles for most subjects in the first cohort.

Libraries were built with the immunoSEQ multiplex PCR assay. A mixture of 60 forward primers for TCR Vbeta segments and 13 reverse primers for TCR Jbeta segments was used in the multiplex PCR. The CDR3 region of rearranged TCR beta genes was amplified from genomic DNA with a multiplex PCR assay. The amplified TCR beta libraries were sequenced on the Illumina HiSeq System as 87-base-pair reads. Per the original workflow: In a later analysis, roughly 80 million unique TCR beta chains were counted across the 500 to 850 repertoires, and about 9.9 million of these chains were shared by at least two donors. Raw reads were error-corrected and collapsed into unique sequences by a nearest-neighbor algorithm in which closely related sequences were merged to remove PCR and sequencing errors. Alignment of CDR3 sequences to IMGT reference sequences was used to assign V, D and J gene segments. For a sequence to be retained, a match of at least six nucleotides was required to both a V gene segment and a J gene segment. Rearrangements were called productive when the CDR3 lacked stop codons and stayed in frame with V and J; all others were non-productive. Following IMGT convention, CDR3 was defined as the stretch from the second conserved V-encoded cysteine to the conserved J-encoded phenylalanine. The earlier analysis of 587 of the donors excluded sequences that lacked an unambiguous match to a single V gene segment. An earlier analysis of several hundred of the donors called V segments functional above 56.7% productive rearrangements and segregating when the between-donor standard deviation exceeded 5%. To diagnose cytomegalovirus status from the catalog of TCR beta chain sequences, a statistical classification framework was built. A later analysis assigned V and J genes by comparing TCR nucleotide sequences with IMGT/GENE-DB human TR gene sequences. The TCRdist pipeline was used in a later analysis to assign CDR3 sequences and most-parsimonious VDJ recombination scenarios. In a later analysis, each TCR beta chain was defined by its CDR3 amino acid sequence together with its V-gene family, and reads without a unique V-gene family were excluded. As a way to deal with suspected cross-contamination and a sequencing artifact, a later analysis dropped nearly 600 nucleotide sequences that were highly shared and had low generation probability. For each public chain, a later analysis derived a clonal expansion index from normalized ranks of inferred template counts within each repertoire. A later analysis computed generation probabilities with a VDJ recombination model fitted to out-of-frame rearrangements, and checked the results against IGoR. A later analysis scored TCR-TCR, TCR-HLA and TCR-CMV co-occurrence with hypergeometric tests, applying a repertoire-size bias correction to TCR pairs. To estimate false discovery rates, a later analysis permuted the HLA or CMV assignments 20 times. A later analysis grouped co-occurring TCRs with DBSCAN, adding TCRdist sequence similarity when clustering within HLA-allele-positive subsets. Repertoires with fewer than 30,000 or more than 120,000 public chains, plus five repertoires with anomalous nucleotide sharing, were excluded from co-occurrence clustering. TCRdb obtained this table from immuneACCESS and retained in-frame rearrangements with V and J assigned. These tables miss some clones; where compared with another copy, unresolved V genes account for less than half of the shortfall, and the remainder is unexplained. V and J calls and clone size are those listed in that table; D and trimming were worked out from the DNA. The sample includes about 200,000 clones, with more than 65% observed a single time. Roughly 1.6% of the sample comes from the top ten.

In total, 500 to 700 healthy bone marrow donors made up the cohort. Cohort members were all nominally healthy when sampled, although unrecorded immune exposures were likely present. The donor was CMV seronegative and was included in the group of approximately 350 seronegative cohort members. A peripheral blood sample was collected from each donor, and TCR beta sequencing was performed on peripheral blood mononuclear cells. The Qiagen DNeasy Blood Extraction Kit was used to extract genomic DNA from the blood cell samples. The CDR3 contains 14 residues, cysteine and phenylalanine counted. The CDR3 DNA has 42 bases and is translated from base 1. V is shortened by 5 bases, J by 2 bases, and the region joining them spans 11 bases. CDR1 and CDR2, per the germline V gene, are SGHTA and FQGTGA. On this clone itself: No cognate antigen has been identified for it. No base qualities exist here, and no much larger clone lies one base off it.

Sequencing was done on a sample of PBMCs. The sequence links TRBV7-3 to TRBJ2-3; the D region possibly corresponds to TRBD1 (6 bases align). This receptor was taken from a man aged 50 to 59 in good health and CMV-seronegative. The bases read TGTGCCAGCAGCCCGGGACAAAACACAGATACGCAGTATTTT. This is translated as CASSPGQNTDTQYF.